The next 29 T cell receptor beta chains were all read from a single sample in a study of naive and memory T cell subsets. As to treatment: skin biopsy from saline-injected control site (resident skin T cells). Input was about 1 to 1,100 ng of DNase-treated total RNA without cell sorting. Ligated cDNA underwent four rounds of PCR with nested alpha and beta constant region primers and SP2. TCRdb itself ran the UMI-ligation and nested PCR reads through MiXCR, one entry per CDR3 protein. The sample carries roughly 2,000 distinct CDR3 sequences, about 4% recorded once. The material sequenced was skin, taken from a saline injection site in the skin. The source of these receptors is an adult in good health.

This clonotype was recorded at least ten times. This CDR3 reads CASSRRAAGSPLHF. The CDR3 nucleotides are TGTGCCAGCAGCCGGCGGGCAGCGGGATCACCCCTCCACTTT. The chain recombines TRBV13 with TRBJ1-6; D gene ambiguous. The CDR3 extends over 14 amino acids. Germline CDR1 reads PRHDT; CDR2 reads FYEKMQ (reference sequence). V was clipped by 5 bases and J by 10 bases, with 15 bases between them.

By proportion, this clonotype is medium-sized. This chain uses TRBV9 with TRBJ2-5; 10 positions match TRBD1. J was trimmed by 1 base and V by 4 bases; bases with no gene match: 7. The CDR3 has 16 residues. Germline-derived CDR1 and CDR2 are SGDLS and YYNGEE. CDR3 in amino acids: CASSPGTGVPQETQYF. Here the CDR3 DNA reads TGTGCCAGCAGCCCCGGGACAGGGGTCCCCCAAGAGACCCAGTACTTC.

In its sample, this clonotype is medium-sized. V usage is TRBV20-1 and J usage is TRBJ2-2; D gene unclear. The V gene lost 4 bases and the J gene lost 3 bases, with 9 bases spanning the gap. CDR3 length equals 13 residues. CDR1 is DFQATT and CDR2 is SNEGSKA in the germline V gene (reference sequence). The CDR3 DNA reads TGCAGTGCTATGGTCAGATACACCGGGGAGCTGTTTTTT. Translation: CSAMVRYTGELFF.

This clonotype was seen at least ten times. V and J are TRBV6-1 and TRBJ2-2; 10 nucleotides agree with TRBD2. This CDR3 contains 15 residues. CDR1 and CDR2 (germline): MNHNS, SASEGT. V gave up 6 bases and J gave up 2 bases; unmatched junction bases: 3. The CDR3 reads CASSQREGNTGELFF. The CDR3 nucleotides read TGTGCCAGCAGCCAGCGGGAGGGCAACACCGGGGAGCTGTTTTTT.

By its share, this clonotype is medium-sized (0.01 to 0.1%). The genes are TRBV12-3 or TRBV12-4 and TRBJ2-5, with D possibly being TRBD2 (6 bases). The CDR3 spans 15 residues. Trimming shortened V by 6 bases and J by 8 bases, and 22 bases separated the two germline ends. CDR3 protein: CASSSPRDSGETQYF. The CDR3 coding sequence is TGTGCCAGCAGCTCGCCTCGGGACTCCGGGGAAACCCAGTACTTC.

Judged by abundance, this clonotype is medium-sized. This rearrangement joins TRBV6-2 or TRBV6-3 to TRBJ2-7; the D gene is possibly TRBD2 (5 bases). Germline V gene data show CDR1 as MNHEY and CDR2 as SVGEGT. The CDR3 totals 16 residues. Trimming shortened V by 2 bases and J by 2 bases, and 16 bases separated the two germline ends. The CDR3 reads CASSYAVERRTYEQYF. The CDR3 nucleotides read TGTGCCAGCAGTTACGCCGTAGAGCGGAGGACCTACGAGCAGTACTTC.

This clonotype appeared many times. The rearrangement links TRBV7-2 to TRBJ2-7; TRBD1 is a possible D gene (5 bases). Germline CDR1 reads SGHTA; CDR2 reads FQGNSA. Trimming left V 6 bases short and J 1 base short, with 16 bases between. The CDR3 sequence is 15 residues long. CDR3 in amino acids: CASRWGRDVSYEQYF. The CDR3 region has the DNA TGTGCCAGCAGGTGGGGCAGGGATGTTTCCTACGAGCAGTACTTC.

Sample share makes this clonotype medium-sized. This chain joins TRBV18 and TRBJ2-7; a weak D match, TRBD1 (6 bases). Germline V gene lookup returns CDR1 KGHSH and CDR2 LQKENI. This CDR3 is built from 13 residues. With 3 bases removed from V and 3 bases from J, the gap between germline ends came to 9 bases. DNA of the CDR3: TGTGCCAGCTCACCGGACAGAGTCTACGAGCAGTACTTC. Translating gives CASSPDRVYEQYF.

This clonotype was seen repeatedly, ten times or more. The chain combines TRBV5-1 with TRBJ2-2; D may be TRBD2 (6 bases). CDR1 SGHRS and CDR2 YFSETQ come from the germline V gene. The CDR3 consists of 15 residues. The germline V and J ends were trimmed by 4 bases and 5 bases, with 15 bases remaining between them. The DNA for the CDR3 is TGCGCCAGCAGCCCGGGACTGCCGAGGACCGGGGAGCTGTTTTTT. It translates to CASSPGLPRTGELFF.

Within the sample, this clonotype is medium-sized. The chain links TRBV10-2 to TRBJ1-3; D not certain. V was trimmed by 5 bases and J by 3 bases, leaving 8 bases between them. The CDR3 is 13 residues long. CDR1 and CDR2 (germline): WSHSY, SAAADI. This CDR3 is CASSYLGGNTIYF. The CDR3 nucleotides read TGCGCCAGCAGTTATTTAGGTGGAAACACCATATATTTT.

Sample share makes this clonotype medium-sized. The CDR3: CASSLETDTQYF. The CDR3 DNA reads as TGTGCCAGCAGCTTAGAGACAGATACGCAGTATTTT. The V gene is TRBV7-9, the J gene TRBJ2-3; D unresolved. CDR1 is SEHNR and CDR2 is FQNEAQ in the germline V gene (reference sequence). V lost 1 base and J lost 3, with 2 bases in between. The length of the CDR3 is 12 residues.

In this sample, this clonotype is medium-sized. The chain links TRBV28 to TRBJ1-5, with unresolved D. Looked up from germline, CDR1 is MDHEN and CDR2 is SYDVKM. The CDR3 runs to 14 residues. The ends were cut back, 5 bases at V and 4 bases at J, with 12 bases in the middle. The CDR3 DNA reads TGTGCCAGCAGTGTAGGGATTAGGAATCAGCCCCAGCATTTT. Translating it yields CASSVGIRNQPQHF.

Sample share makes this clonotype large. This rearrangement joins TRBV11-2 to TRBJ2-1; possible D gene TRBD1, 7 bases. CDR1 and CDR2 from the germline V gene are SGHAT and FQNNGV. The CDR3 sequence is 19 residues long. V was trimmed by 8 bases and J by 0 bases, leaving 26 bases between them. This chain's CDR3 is CASQGGQDRRQYSYNEQFF. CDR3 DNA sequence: TGTGCCAGCCAGGGGGGCCAGGACCGAAGACAATACTCCTACAATGAGCAGTTCTTC. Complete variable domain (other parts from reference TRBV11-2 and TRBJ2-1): EAGVAQSPRYKIIEKRQSVAFWCNPISGHATLYWYQQILGQGPKLLIQFQNNGVVDDSQLPKDRFSAERLKGVDSTLKIQPAKLEDSAVYLCASQGGQDRRQYSYNEQFFGPGTRLTVL.

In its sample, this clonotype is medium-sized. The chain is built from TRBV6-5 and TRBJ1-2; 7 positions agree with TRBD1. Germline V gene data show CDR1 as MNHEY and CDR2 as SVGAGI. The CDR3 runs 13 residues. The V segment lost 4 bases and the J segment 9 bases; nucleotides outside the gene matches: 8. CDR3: CASSWAGTASYTF. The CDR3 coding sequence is TGTGCCAGCAGTTGGGCCGGGACAGCCAGCTACACCTTC.

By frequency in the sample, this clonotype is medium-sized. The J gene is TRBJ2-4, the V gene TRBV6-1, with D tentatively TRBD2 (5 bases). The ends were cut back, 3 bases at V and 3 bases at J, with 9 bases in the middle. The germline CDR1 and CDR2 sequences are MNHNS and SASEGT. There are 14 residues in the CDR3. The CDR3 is CASSDRDNKNIQYF. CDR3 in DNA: TGTGCCAGCAGTGACCGGGATAACAAAAACATTCAGTACTTC.

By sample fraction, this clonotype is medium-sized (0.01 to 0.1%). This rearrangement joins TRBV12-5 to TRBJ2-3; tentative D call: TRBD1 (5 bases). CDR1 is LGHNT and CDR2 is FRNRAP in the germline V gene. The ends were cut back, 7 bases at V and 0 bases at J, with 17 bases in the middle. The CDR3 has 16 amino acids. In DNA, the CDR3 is TGTGCTAGTGCCGGTCGGCAGGGCAAAAGCACAGATACGCAGTATTTT. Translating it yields CASAGRQGKSTDTQYF.

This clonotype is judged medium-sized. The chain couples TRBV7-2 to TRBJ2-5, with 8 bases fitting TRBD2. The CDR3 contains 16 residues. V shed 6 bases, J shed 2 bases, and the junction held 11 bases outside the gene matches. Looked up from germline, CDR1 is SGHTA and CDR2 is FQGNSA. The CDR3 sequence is CASSFRGGQGQETQYF. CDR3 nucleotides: TGTGCCAGCAGTTTTCGGGGGGGCCAGGGGCAAGAGACCCAGTACTTC.

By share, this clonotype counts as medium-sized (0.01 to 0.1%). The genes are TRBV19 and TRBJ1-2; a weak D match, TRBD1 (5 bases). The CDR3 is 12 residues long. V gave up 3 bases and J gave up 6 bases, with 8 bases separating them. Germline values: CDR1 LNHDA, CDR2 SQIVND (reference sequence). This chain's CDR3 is CASSIGADGYTF. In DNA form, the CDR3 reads TGTGCCAGTAGTATTGGGGCTGATGGCTACACCTTC.

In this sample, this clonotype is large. The CDR3 DNA sequence: TGTGCCAGCAGTTACCCCCCAGCTTTCTTT. Amino acids: CASSYPPAFF. The V call is TRBV6-5, the J call TRBJ1-1; no clear D. V lost 2 bases and J lost 10, with 5 bases in between. Germline V gene data show CDR1 as MNHEY and CDR2 as SVGAGI. The CDR3 is 10 residues long.

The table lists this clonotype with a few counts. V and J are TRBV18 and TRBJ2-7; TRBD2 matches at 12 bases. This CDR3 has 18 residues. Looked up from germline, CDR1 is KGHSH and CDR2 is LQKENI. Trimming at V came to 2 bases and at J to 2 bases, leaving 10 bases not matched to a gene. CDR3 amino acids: CASSPSRTSGAGTYEQYF. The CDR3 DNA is TGTGCCAGCTCACCATCCCGGACTAGCGGGGCCGGCACCTACGAGCAGTACTTC. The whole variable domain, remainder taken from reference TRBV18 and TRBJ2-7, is NAGVMQNPRHLVRRRGQEARLRCSPMKGHSHVYWYRQLPEEGLKFMVYLQKENIIDESGMPKERFSAEFPKEGPSILRIQQVVRGDSAAYFCASSPSRTSGAGTYEQYFGPGTRLTVT.

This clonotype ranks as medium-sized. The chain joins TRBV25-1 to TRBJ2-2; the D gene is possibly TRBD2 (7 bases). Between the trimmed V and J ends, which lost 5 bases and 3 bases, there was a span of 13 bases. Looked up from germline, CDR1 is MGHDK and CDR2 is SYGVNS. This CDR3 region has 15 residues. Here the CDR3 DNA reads TGTGCCAGCAGTAAATGGGGGGGCGACACCGGGGAGCTGTTTTTT. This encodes CASSKWGGDTGELFF.

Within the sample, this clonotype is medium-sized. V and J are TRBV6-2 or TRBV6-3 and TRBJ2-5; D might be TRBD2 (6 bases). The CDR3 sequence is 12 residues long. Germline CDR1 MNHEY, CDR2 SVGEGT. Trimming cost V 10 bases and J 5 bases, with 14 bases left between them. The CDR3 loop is CATGTWRETQYF. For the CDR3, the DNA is TGTGCCACCGGGACTTGGAGGGAGACCCAGTACTTC.

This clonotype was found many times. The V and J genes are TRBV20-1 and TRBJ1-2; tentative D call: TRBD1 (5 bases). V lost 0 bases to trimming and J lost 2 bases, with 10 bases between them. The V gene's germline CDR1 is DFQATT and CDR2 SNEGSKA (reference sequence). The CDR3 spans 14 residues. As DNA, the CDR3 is TGCAGTGCTAGAGATCCGGCAGGGAACTATGGCTACACCTTC. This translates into CSARDPAGNYGYTF.

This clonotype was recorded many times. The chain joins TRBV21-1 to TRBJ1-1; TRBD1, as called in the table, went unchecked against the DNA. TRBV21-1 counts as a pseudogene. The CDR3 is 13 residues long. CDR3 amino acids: CASRRGESAEAFF. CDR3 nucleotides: TGTGCCAGTCGCAGGGGGGAAAGCGCTGAAGCTTTCTTT.

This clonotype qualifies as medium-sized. The CDR3, as DNA: TGTGCCAGCAGCTTGGGGATGGTTCCCTACGAGCAGTACTTC. Encoded protein: CASSLGMVPYEQYF. The chain links TRBV5-4 to TRBJ2-7; D call uncertain. There are 14 residues in the CDR3. V dropped 0 bases and J dropped 2 bases, with 9 bases sitting between them. The V gene's germline CDR1 is SGHNT and CDR2 YYREEE (reference sequence).

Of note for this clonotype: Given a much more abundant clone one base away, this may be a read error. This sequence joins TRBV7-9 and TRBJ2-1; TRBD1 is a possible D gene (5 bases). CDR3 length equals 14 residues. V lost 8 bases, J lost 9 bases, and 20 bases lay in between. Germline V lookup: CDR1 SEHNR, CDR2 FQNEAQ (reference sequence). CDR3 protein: CASRPPGCQGEQFF. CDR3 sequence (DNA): TGTGCCAGCCGACCACCTGGGTGTCAGGGTGAGCAGTTCTTC. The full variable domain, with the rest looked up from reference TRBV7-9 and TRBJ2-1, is DTGVSQNPRHKITKRGQNVTFRCDPISEHNRLYWYRQTLGQGPEFLTYFQNEAQLEKSRLLSDRFSAERPKGSFSTLEIQRTEQGDSAMYLCASRPPGCQGEQFFGPGTRLTVL.

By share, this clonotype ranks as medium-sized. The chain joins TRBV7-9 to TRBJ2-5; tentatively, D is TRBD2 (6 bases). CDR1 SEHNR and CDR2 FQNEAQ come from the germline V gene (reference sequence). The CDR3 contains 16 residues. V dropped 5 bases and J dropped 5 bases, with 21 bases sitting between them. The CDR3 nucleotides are TGTGCCAGCAGCCCCCTGGCGAGGAGGGCCGCCGAGACCCAGTACTTC. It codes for CASSPLARRAAETQYF.

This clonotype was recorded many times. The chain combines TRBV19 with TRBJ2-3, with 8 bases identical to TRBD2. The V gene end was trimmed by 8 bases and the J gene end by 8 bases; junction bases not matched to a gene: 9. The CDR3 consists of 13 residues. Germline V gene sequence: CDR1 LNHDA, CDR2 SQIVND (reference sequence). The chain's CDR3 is CASSTGGPATQYF. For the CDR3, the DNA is TGTGCCAGTTCAACGGGGGGGCCGGCTACGCAGTATTTT.

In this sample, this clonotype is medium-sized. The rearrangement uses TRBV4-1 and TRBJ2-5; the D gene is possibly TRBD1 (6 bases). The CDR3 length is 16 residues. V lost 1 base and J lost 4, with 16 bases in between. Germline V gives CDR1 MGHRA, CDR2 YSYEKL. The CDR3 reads CASSQAETGLRETQYF. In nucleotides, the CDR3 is TGCGCCAGCAGCCAAGCCGAAACAGGGCTTCGAGAGACCCAGTACTTC.